Below are 17 T cell receptor beta chains sequenced from a single sample in a study of cytomegalovirus exposure and HLA in healthy donors. The PCR was carried out with 60 Vbeta primers and 13 Jbeta primers. The data were produced by immunoSEQ multiplex PCR, yet TCRdb's version contains in-frame clones alone and is incomplete. The sample lists about 120,000 clones, more than 65% occurring once. What was sequenced was PBMCs. The receptors here all came from a human donor in good health.

The V call is TRBV30, the J call TRBJ1-1; TRBD1 is a possible D gene (5 bases). CDR3 length: 12 amino acids. Germline CDR1 is GTSNPN and CDR2 is SVGIG (reference sequence). Trimming removed 5 bases from V and 5 bases from J, with 12 bases in between. The CDR3 DNA reads TGTGCCTGGTCCCCCCAGGGAACTGAAGCTTTCTTT. Its protein is CAWSPQGTEAFF.

This rearrangement joins TRBV6-5 to TRBJ1-1; TRBD1 agrees at 7 bases. The length of the CDR3 is 13 residues. In germline, CDR1 is MNHEY, CDR2 SVGAGI. After removal of 7 bases from V and 5 bases from J, the junction contained 7 bases not matched to a gene. Here the CDR3 reads CASTRRGKTEAFF. DNA of the CDR3: TGTGCCAGCACACGCAGGGGGAAGACTGAAGCTTTCTTT.

This clone occurred a few times. This rearrangement joins TRBV28 to TRBJ2-5; TRBD1 matches 10 bases. The CDR3 has 13 amino acids. Germline V gene sequence: CDR1 MDHEN, CDR2 SYDVKM. V shed 4 bases, J shed 4 bases, and the junction held 0 bases outside the gene matches. The CDR3 sequence: CASSWTGGETQYF. CDR3 nucleotide sequence: TGTGCCAGCAGTTGGACAGGGGGAGAGACCCAGTACTTC. Using reference TRBV28 and TRBJ2-5 for the parts outside the CDR3, the full variable domain is DVKVTQSSRYLVKRTGEKVFLECVQDMDHENMFWYRQDPGLGLRLIYFSYDVKMKEKGDIPEGYSVSREKKERFSLILESASTNQTSMYLCASSWTGGETQYFGPGTRLLVL.

CDR3 DNA sequence: TGTGCCAGCAGCTTTATACCGGGACAGGGAGGACCAGATACGCAGTATTTT. It encodes CASSFIPGQGGPDTQYF. The chain carries TRBV5-5 and TRBJ2-3; 9 bases map to TRBD1. Germline V lookup: CDR1 SGHKS, CDR2 YYEKEE (reference sequence). The CDR3 has 17 residues. The ends lost 2 bases at V and 4 bases at J; junction bases unmatched: 11.

The chain employs TRBV19 and TRBJ1-2; possible D gene TRBD1, 5 bases. The ends were cut back, 6 bases at V and 5 bases at J, with 7 bases in the middle. Germline CDR1 is LNHDA and CDR2 is SQIVND (reference sequence). This CDR3 comprises 11 residues. CDR3 sequence reads: CASSRQYGYTF. In DNA form, the CDR3 reads TGTGCCAGTAGCCGACAGTATGGCTACACCTTC.

The genes are TRBV19 and TRBJ2-2; 7 bases are a match to TRBD2. V shed 7 bases, J shed 3 bases, and the junction held 11 bases outside the gene matches. This CDR3 contains 16 residues. Germline V gene sequence: CDR1 LNHDA, CDR2 SQIVND (reference sequence). DNA of the CDR3: TGTGCCAGTAAAACTAGCGAGAGACGGTACACCGGGGAGCTGTTTTTT. Translated, it gives CASKTSERRYTGELFF. Supplemented by reference TRBV19 and TRBJ2-2, the full variable domain reads DGGITQSPKYLFRKEGQNVTLSCEQNLNHDAMYWYRQDPGQGLRLIYYSQIVNDFQKGDIAEGYSVSREKKESFPLTVTSAQKNPTAFYLCASKTSERRYTGELFFGEGSRLTVL.

This chain links TRBV28 with TRBJ2-1; D call uncertain. The V and J ends lost 4 bases and 6 bases respectively, with 10 bases between them. This CDR3 has 13 amino acids. Germline CDR1 reads MDHEN; CDR2 reads SYDVKM. The CDR3 DNA sequence: TGTGCCAGCAGTTCCCTCACTCGCAATGAGCAGTTCTTC. It is translated as CASSSLTRNEQFF.

V usage is TRBV18 and J usage is TRBJ2-2; perhaps TRBD2 as D (5 bases). The germline V gene has CDR1 KGHSH and CDR2 LQKENI. This CDR3 is 16 amino acids long. V was clipped by 2 bases and J by 2 bases, with 12 bases between them. The CDR3 loop reads CASSPNLRVNTGELFF. The CDR3 nucleotides read TGTGCCAGCTCACCAAATTTGAGGGTAAACACCGGGGAGCTGTTTTTT.

The chain employs TRBV28 and TRBJ1-4; TRBD1 is a possible D gene (6 bases). This CDR3 comprises 14 residues. V was shortened by 7 bases and J by 3 bases, with 12 bases between the two germline ends. Germline V gene data show CDR1 as MDHEN and CDR2 as SYDVKM. CDR3 in DNA: TGTGCCAGCAACAGACAGGTCTCTAATGAAAAACTGTTTTTT. It encodes CASNRQVSNEKLFF. Looking up the rest from reference TRBV28 and TRBJ1-4 gives the full variable domain: DVKVTQSSRYLVKRTGEKVFLECVQDMDHENMFWYRQDPGLGLRLIYFSYDVKMKEKGDIPEGYSVSREKKERFSLILESASTNQTSMYLCASNRQVSNEKLFFGSGTQLSVL.

The rearrangement joins TRBV27 to TRBJ1-3; D remains unclear. Germline CDR1 is MNHEY and CDR2 is SMNVEV (reference sequence). Trimming shortened V by 2 bases and J by 4 bases, and 6 bases separated the two germline ends. CDR3 size: 13 residues. The DNA of the CDR3 is TGTGCCAGCAGTTTAGGAGTGGGAAACACCATATATTTT. Its translation is CASSLGVGNTIYF.

The genes are TRBV9 and TRBJ2-1; tentatively, D is TRBD2 (5 bases). This CDR3 is built from 15 residues. Trimming removed 1 base at V and 3 bases at J, with 11 bases between. In germline, CDR1 is SGDLS, CDR2 YYNGEE. This CDR3 reads CASSVSAVHYNEQFF. DNA of the CDR3: TGTGCCAGCAGCGTATCAGCGGTTCACTACAATGAGCAGTTCTTC.

CDR3 loop: CASSLPAPDRGSPLHF. The CDR3 nucleotides are TGTGCCAGCAGTCTACCTGCTCCGGACAGGGGTTCACCCCTCCACTTT. The V call is TRBV28, the J call TRBJ1-6, with 9 bases that match TRBD1. This CDR3 spans 16 amino acids. Trimming at V came to 5 bases and at J to 9 bases, leaving 11 bases not matched to a gene. Germline CDR1 MDHEN, CDR2 SYDVKM.

This chain uses TRBV14 with TRBJ2-3; TRBD1 might be the D (7 bases). Trimming left V 8 bases short and J 6 bases short, with 21 bases between. The CDR3 loop spans 15 amino acids. Germline V gene sequence: CDR1 SGHDN, CDR2 FVKESK. The CDR3 sequence: CASSGGGGRLDTQYF. CDR3 bases: TGTGCCAGCTCTGGTGGAGGGGGCCGCCTCGATACGCAGTATTTT.

This rearrangement joins TRBV7-9 to TRBJ1-1, with TRBD1 as a possible D gene (5 bases). The V gene lost 0 bases and the J gene lost 1 base, with 9 bases spanning the gap. The V gene's germline CDR1 is SEHNR and CDR2 FQNEAQ (reference sequence). The CDR3 consists of 15 residues. The CDR3 bases are TGTGCCAGCAGCTTAGCAGGGGCGCCGAACACTGAAGCTTTCTTT. Protein sequence: CASSLAGAPNTEAFF.

The chain has TRBV5-1 and TRBJ1-3, with TRBD1 identical over 7 bases. Per germline, CDR1 SGHRS and CDR2 YFSETQ. CDR3 length equals 14 residues. The ends lost 2 bases at V and 1 base at J; junction bases unmatched: 0. CDR3 loop: CASSLQGSGNTIYF. Here the CDR3 DNA reads TGCGCCAGCAGCTTACAGGGGTCTGGAAACACCATATATTTT.

This chain joins TRBV29-1 and TRBJ1-1; no reliable D call. Germline V CDR1 and CDR2: SQVTM, ANQGSEA. V was pared by 7 bases and J by 1 base, with 4 bases between. This CDR3 contains 10 residues. CDR3 sequence (DNA): TGCAGCGCTACGAACACTGAAGCTTTCTTT. Protein sequence: CSATNTEAFF.

The chain couples TRBV11-2 to TRBJ2-1; D call uncertain. Germline V gives CDR1 SGHAT, CDR2 FQNNGV. The length of the CDR3 is 14 residues. The V and J ends lost 3 bases and 7 bases respectively, with 13 bases between them. The CDR3, as DNA: TGTGCCAGCAGCTTCCTAGTTTATAAAAATGAGCAGTTCTTC. It specifies CASSFLVYKNEQFF. The variable domain in full, with the rest retrieved from reference TRBV11-2 and TRBJ2-1, is EAGVAQSPRYKIIEKRQSVAFWCNPISGHATLYWYQQILGQGPKLLIQFQNNGVVDDSQLPKDRFSAERLKGVDSTLKIQPAKLEDSAVYLCASSFLVYKNEQFFGPGTRLTVL.